A selection of T cell receptor beta chains follows, all from one sample in a study of OX40 agonist ivuxolimab in advanced cancers. Here immunoSEQ multiplex PCR was the method, and the copy in TCRdb shows in-frame clones only, minus some. The sample carries fewer than 70,000 clones, less than 95% recorded once. The sequencing used CD4+ or CD8+ T cells sorted from blood, collected in a trial of the OX40 agonist ivuxolimab. The receptors derive from an adult with an advanced solid tumor such as melanoma, head and neck, liver or kidney cancer. CDR3s include the opening cysteine and the closing phenylalanine or tryptophan. D genes are given only for firm matches. Clone size, where shown, is once, few, many, or a class for clones that have expanded.

D gene | clone size | J gene | V gene | CDR3 DNA | CDR3 protein
NA | NA | TRBJ2-7 | TRBV7-9 | TGTGCCAGCAGTCTAGTTTCGGGAGCCAGGTACTTC | CASSLVSGARYF
TRBD1 | NA | TRBJ2-2 | TRBV6-6 | TGTGCCAGCAGTTACGCAGGGACAGGGGCGGCCGGGGAGCTGTTTTTT | CASSYAGTGAAGELFF
TRBD1 | NA | TRBJ1-4 | TRBV7-8 | TGTGCCAGCAGCTTAAGACAGGGTGTTGAAAAACTGTTTTTT | CASSLRQGVEKLFF
NA | few | TRBJ2-7 | TRBV10-1 | TGCGCCAGCAGTGCAGGCGTCTCCTACGAGCAGTACTTC | CASSAGVSYEQYF
NA | few | TRBJ2-2 | TRBV11-3 | TGTGCCAGCAGCTTACCTGGAGGAGTCGGGGAGCTGTTTTTT | CASSLPGGVGELFF
TRBD1 | NA | TRBJ2-1 | TRBV5-1 | TGCGCCAGCAGCTTCGGGGGGACAGGGTACAATGAGCAGTTCTTC | CASSFGGTGYNEQFF
NA | NA | TRBJ2-3 | TRBV9 | TGTGCCAGCAGCGTAGGGGGGGCCTTGGGAGATACGCAGTATTTT | CASSVGGALGDTQYF
TRBD2 | once | TRBJ2-7 | TRBV6-5 | TGTGCCAGCAGTTATGTGACTAGCGGAACCTACGAGCAGTACTTC | CASSYVTSGTYEQYF
TRBD1 | NA | TRBJ2-7 | TRBV5-1 | TGCGCCAGCAGCTCGGGACAGGGACCCTACGAGCAGTACTTC | CASSSGQGPYEQYF
NA | few | TRBJ1-1 | TRBV4-1 | TGCGCCAGCAGCCGGGCTGTGAACACTGAAGCTTTCTTT | CASSRAVNTEAFF
NA | NA | TRBJ2-1 | TRBV5-1 | TGCGCCAGCAGCTTGGCCCATGGCAGCCTTGGGTATGAGCAGTTCTTC | CASSLAHGSLGYEQFF
TRBD2 | NA | TRBJ2-7 | TRBV5-8 | TGTGCCAGCAGCTTGGGACTAGCGGGAGTCTACGAGCAGTACTTC | CASSLGLAGVYEQYF
NA | NA | TRBJ1-6 | TRBV7-8 | TGTGCCAGCAGCTTAGAATCAGGGAAGTCACCCCTCCACTTT | CASSLESGKSPLHF
TRBD2 | few | TRBJ2-2 | TRBV28 | TGTGCCAGCAGTTTGTCGAAATTGCCACTAGCGGGAGTAAGGGAGCTGTTTTTT | CASSLSKLPLAGVRELFF
NA | NA | TRBJ1-1 | TRBV11-2 | TGTGCCAGCAGCTTAGTTGGCACTGAAGCTTTCTTT | CASSLVGTEAFF
NA | once | TRBJ2-3 | TRBV7-9 | TGTGCCAGCGGGCGACAGAACACAGATACGCAGTATTTT | CASGRQNTDTQYF
NA | once | TRBJ2-3 | TRBV27 | TGTGCCAGCAGTTCCTTCATAACTCAGAGGCAGTATTTT | CASSSFITQRQYF
TRBD1 | NA | TRBJ2-5 | TRBV30 | TGTGCCTGGAGCTCAGGGGGCTATCAAGAGACCCAGTACTTC | CAWSSGGYQETQYF
NA | NA | TRBJ1-5 | TRBV4-1 | TGCGCCAGCAGCCAAGAAGGAGGCCATAGCAATCAGCCCCAGCATTTT | CASSQEGGHSNQPQHF
NA | few | TRBJ2-1 | TRBV6-6 | TGTGCCAGCACCGAACAGGGATTGGCCTACAATGAGCAGTTCTTC | CASTEQGLAYNEQFF
NA | NA | TRBJ2-2 | TRBV7-3 | TGTGCCAGCAGCTTATGGGGAAACACCGGGGAGCTGTTTTTT | CASSLWGNTGELFF
TRBD1 | NA | TRBJ1-2 | TRBV19 | TGTGCCAGTAGTATAGATTCGAACAGGGGGCTCTTTGGCTACACCTTC | CASSIDSNRGLFGYTF
NA | once | TRBJ2-5 | TRBV5-1 | TGCGCCAGCAGCTTGGAGAGGGGTCGAGAGACCCAGTACTTC | CASSLERGRETQYF
NA | NA | TRBJ2-7 | TRBV15 | TGTGCCACCAGCAGAGAGGGGGAGCAGTACTTC | CATSREGEQYF
NA | NA | TRBJ2-1 | TRBV18 | TGTGCCAGCTCACCTGGGAACGGCGGATCCTACAATGAGCAGTTCTTC | CASSPGNGGSYNEQFF
NA | NA | TRBJ2-2 | TRBV5-1 | TGCGCCAGCACGAGGTCGAACACCGGGGAGCTGTTTTTT | CASTRSNTGELFF
NA | NA | TRBJ1-2 | TRBV6-5 | TGTGCCAGCAGTTTTGCAGGTCAAGAAGGTTATGGCTACACCTTC | CASSFAGQEGYGYTF
NA | NA | TRBJ2-2 | TRBV7-2 | TGTGCCAGCAGCTTACCGCTTCCGCCCCAGGGCACCGGGGAGCTGTTTTTT | CASSLPLPPQGTGELFF
NA | NA | TRBJ2-7 | TRBV7-2 | TGTGCCAGTGGGGGGCAGGTAACGTACTTC | CASGGQVTYF
NA | once | TRBJ1-5 | TRBV19 | TGTGCCAGTAGTATAGGGGGAACAGGCAATCAGCCCCAGCATTTT | CASSIGGTGNQPQHF
NA | NA | TRBJ2-5 | TRBV7-2 | TGTGCCAGCAGCCTCACTAGGGAAGAGACCCAGTACTTC | CASSLTREETQYF
TRBD1 | NA | TRBJ1-2 | TRBV28 | TGTGCCAGCAGAAAGACAGGGCAGGCCTATGGCTACACCTTC | CASRKTGQAYGYTF
NA | once | TRBJ2-7 | TRBV7-2 | TGTGCCAGCAGCTTAGAACGGCAAGGCGAGCAGTACTTC | CASSLERQGEQYF
TRBD2 | NA | TRBJ2-5 | TRBV7-2 | TGTGCCAGCAGCAAAGCGGGAGCCGGGGAGACCCAGTACTTC | CASSKAGAGETQYF
NA | NA | TRBJ2-3 | TRBV5-1 | TGCGCCAGCAGCTACCGGGACAGCACAGATACGCAGTATTTT | CASSYRDSTDTQYF
NA | NA | TRBJ1-2 | TRBV18 | TGTGCCAGCTCCCCCAGGGTGGACAACTCCTATGGCTACACCTTC | CASSPRVDNSYGYTF
NA | NA | TRBJ1-5 | TRBV6-5 | TGTGCCAGCAGTTACTCGTATCAGGGTACTCAGCCCCAGCATTTT | CASSYSYQGTQPQHF
NA | few | TRBJ1-5 | TRBV6-5 | TGTGCCAGCAGTTACGCGGGACGAAATCAGCCCCAGCATTTT | CASSYAGRNQPQHF
NA | NA | TRBJ1-2 | TRBV18 | TGTGCCAGCTCCCCGACCGCGGATCTAGCTAACTATGGCTACACCTTC | CASSPTADLANYGYTF
NA | NA | TRBJ2-3 | TRBV4-3 | TGCGCCAGCAGCCAAGATTTAGGGGGAGCAGGGGATACGCAGTATTTT | CASSQDLGGAGDTQYF
NA | NA | TRBJ2-1 | TRBV7-3 | TGTGCCAGCAGCCCCTCGGGCCTCTCCTACAATGAGCAGTTCTTC | CASSPSGLSYNEQFF
NA | NA | TRBJ2-3 | TRBV29-1 | TGCAGCGCGGATCAGGCGACGCTTAGCACAGATACGCAGTATTTT | CSADQATLSTDTQYF
NA | few | TRBJ2-6 | TRBV5-1 | TGCGCCAGCAGCTTGATCGGGGCCGGGGCCAACGTCCTGACTTTC | CASSLIGAGANVLTF
NA | NA | TRBJ2-4 | TRBV21-1 | TGTGCCAGCAGCCCGCCGGGGGGCAGACTAGCCAAAAACATTCAGTACTTC | CASSPPGGRLAKNIQYF
NA | NA | TRBJ1-5 | TRBV15 | TGTGCCACCCGGGCAGATTACAATCAGCCCCAGCATTTT | CATRADYNQPQHF
TRBD2 | NA | TRBJ2-1 | TRBV7-9 | TGTGCCAGCAGCTTAGCACCCTCAGCGGGGTTCTCCTACAATGAGCAGTTCTTC | CASSLAPSAGFSYNEQFF
NA | NA | TRBJ1-2 | TRBV28 | TGTGCCAGCAGTCCTCGGACGTATGCCGGCTACACCTTC | CASSPRTYAGYTF
NA | NA | TRBJ2-7 | TRBV6-5 | TGTGCCAGTTTACAGGGCTGGGGTTCCTACGAGCAGTACTTC | CASLQGWGSYEQYF
TRBD2 | NA | TRBJ2-3 | TRBV28 | TGTGCCAGCAGGCGGGGGGGTAGCACAGATACGCAGTATTTT | CASRRGGSTDTQYF
TRBD2 | NA | TRBJ2-1 | TRBV7-9 | TGTGCCAGCGTTGAAGCGGGAGGATACAATGAGCAGTTCTTC | CASVEAGGYNEQFF